Listed below are T cell receptor beta chains from one sample, sequenced in a study of glioma-infiltrating T cells. TCRdb reprocessed the multiplex PCR reads with MiXCR, giving one entry per CDR3 protein. Of 100,000 to 150,000 distinct CDR3 sequences in the sample, roughly 25% are singletons; the top ten hold over 12%. The source material was glioma tissue, nonneoplastic brain tissue, or PBMCs (not recorded which). These receptors were collected from a human donor with low-grade glioma or glioblastoma, undergoing nonglioma brain surgery, or in good health (not recorded which). Both conserved end residues are trimmed from each CDR3. Clone size is shown for a subset of rows, as once, few, many or a class of expanded clone.

J gene,V gene,clone size,CDR3 protein
TRBJ2-5,TRBV19,many,ASGYLETQY
TRBJ2-7,TRBV7-2,many,ASSFQGGSYEQY
TRBJ2-7,TRBV6-2/TRBV6-3,many,ASSYHDTTYEQY
TRBJ2-2,TRBV15,many,ATSRDGSNTGELF
TRBJ2-7,TRBV11-2,many,ASSSGVMGQTFSYEQY
TRBJ2-5,TRBV5-4,many,ASSLVPSGGRAQY
TRBJ2-5,TRBV5-4,NA,ASSLALAGVETQY
TRBJ2-7,TRBV12-5,NA,ASGFGQGELYEQY
TRBJ2-3,TRBV6-2/TRBV6-3,NA,ATLAGVGDTQY
TRBJ2-5,TRBV28,few,ASSFARRPETQY
TRBJ1-1,TRBV7-8,many,ASSGEAGLNTEAF
TRBJ2-7,TRBV3-1,many,ASSQDSSASSEQY
TRBJ2-1,TRBV28,many,ASSLLGGRVYNEQF
TRBJ2-7,TRBV29-1,few,SGHKLAGPYEQY
TRBJ2-7,TRBV5-1,NA,ASSFGSGPYEQY
TRBJ2-4,TRBV6-6,NA,ASRKNSGTTAKSIQY
TRBJ2-5,TRBV20-1,many,SAKEGLAGETQY
TRBJ1-1,TRBV29-1,many,SVGVSVNTEAF
TRBJ2-6,TRBV5-1,many,ASSLEANSGANVLT
TRBJ2-7,TRBV18,many,ASSSPGALSYEQY
TRBJ1-1,TRBV28,many,ASSLNRGAF
TRBJ1-2,TRBV25-1,many,ASRTGTYGYT
TRBJ2-1,TRBV10-2,few,ASSPPGLATYNEQF
TRBJ2-2,TRBV2,many,ASSELFTGELF
TRBJ2-1,TRBV20-1,NA,SVPGTNYNEQF
TRBJ2-1,TRBV20-1,many,SAASGRKHNEQF
TRBJ2-7,TRBV19,many,ASSRSGTSPYEQY
TRBJ2-7,TRBV3-1,many,ASSQEGSSYEQY
TRBJ2-6,TRBV5-1,few,ASRGGNRGGANVLT